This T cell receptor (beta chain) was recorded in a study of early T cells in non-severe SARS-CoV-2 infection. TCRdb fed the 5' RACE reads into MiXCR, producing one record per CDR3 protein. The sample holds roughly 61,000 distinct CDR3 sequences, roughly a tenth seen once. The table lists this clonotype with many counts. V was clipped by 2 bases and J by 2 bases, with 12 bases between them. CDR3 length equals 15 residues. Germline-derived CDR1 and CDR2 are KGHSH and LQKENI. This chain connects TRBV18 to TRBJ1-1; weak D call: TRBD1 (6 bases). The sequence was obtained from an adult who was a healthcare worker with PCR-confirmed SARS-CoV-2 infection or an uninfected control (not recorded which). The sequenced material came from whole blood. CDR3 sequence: CASSPMNRVNTEAFF. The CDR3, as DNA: TGTGCCAGCTCACCAATGAACAGGGTAAACACTGAAGCTTTCTTT. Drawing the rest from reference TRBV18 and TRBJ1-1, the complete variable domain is NAGVMQNPRHLVRRRGQEARLRCSPMKGHSHVYWYRQLPEEGLKFMVYLQKENIIDESGMPKERFSAEFPKEGPSILRIQQVVRGDSAAYFCASSPMNRVNTEAFFGQGTRLTVV.